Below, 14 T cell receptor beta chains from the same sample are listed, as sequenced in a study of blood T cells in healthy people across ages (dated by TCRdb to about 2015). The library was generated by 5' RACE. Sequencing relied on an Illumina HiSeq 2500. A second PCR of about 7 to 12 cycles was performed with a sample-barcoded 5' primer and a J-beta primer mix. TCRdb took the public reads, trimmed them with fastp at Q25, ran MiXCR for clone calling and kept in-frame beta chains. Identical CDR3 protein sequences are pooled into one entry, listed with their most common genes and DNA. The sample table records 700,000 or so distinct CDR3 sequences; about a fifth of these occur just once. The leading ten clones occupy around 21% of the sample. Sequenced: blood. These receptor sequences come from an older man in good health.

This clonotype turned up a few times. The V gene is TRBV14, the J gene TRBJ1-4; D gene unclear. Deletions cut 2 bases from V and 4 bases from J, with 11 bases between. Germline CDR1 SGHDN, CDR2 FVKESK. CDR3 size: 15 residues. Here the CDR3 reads CASSQRGQVNEKLFF. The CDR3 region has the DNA TGTGCCAGCAGCCAAAGAGGGCAGGTTAATGAAAAACTGTTTTTT.

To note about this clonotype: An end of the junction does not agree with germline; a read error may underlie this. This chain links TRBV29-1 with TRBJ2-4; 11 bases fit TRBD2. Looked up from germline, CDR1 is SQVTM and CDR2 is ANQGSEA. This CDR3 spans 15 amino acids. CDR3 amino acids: CSVVRLAGTKNIRYF. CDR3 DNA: TGCAGCGTTGTCCGACTAGCGGGGACCAAAAACATTCGGTACTTC.

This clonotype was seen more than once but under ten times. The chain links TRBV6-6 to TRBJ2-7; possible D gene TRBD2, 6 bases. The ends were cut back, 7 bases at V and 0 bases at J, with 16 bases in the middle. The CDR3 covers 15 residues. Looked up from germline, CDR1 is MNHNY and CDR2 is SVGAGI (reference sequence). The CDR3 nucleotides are TGTGCCAGCACCCTAGGGGCCGGGAGCTCCTACGAGCAGTACTTC. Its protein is CASTLGAGSSYEQYF.

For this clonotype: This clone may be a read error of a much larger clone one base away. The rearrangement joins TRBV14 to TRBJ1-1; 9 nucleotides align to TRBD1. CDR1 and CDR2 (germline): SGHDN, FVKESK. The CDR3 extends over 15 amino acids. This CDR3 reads CVSSLLKTGGGEAFF. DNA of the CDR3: TGTGTCAGCAGCCTATTAAAGACAGGGGGAGGTGAAGCTTTCTTT.

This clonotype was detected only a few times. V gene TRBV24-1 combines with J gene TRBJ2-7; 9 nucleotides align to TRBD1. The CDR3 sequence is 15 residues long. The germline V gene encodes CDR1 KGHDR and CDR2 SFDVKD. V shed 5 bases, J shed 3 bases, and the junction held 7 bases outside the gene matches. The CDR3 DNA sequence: TGTGCCACCAGTGCTCTCGGACAGGGGATCTACGAGCAGTACTTC. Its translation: CATSALGQGIYEQYF.

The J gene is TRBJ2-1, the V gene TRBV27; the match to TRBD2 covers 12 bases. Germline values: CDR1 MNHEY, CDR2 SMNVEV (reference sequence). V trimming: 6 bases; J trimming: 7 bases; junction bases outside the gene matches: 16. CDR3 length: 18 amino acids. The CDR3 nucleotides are TGTGCCAGCAGACCCGTGGGGTTGACTAGCGGGAGTGGGAATGAGCAGTTCTTC. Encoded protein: CASRPVGLTSGSGNEQFF.

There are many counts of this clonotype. CDR3 residues: CASRPILGKDTQYF. The CDR3 DNA reads TGCGCCAGCAGACCCATCCTCGGCAAAGATACGCAGTATTTT. The V gene is TRBV5-1, the J gene TRBJ2-3, with D unclear. V lost 5 bases and J lost 5, with 15 bases in between. Germline loops: CDR1 SGHRS, CDR2 YFSETQ. The length of the CDR3 is 14 residues.

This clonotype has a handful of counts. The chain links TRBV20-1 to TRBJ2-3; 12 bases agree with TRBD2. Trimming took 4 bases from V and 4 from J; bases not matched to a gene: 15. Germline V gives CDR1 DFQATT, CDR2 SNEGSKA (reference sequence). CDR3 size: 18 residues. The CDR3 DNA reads TGCAGTGCTACCTCCCTCCAGAGGACTAGCGGGACGGCAGATACGCAGTATTTT. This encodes CSATSLQRTSGTADTQYF.

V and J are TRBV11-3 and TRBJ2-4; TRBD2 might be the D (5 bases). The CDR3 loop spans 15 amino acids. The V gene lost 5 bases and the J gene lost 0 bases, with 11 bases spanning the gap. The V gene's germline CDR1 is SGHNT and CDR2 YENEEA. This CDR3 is CASSRPAGAKNIQYF. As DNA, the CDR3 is TGTGCCAGCAGCCGCCCGGCGGGAGCCAAAAACATTCAGTACTTC.

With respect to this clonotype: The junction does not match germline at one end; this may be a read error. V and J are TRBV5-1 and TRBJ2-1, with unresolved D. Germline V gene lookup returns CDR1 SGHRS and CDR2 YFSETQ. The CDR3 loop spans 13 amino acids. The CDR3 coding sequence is TGCGCCAGCAGCTCACCGAGAAACGATGAGCACTTCTTC. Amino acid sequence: CASSSPRNDEHFF.

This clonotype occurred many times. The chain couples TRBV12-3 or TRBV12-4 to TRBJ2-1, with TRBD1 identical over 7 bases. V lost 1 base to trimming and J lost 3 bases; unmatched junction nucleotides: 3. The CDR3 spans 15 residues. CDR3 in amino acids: CASSLGQGHYNEQFF. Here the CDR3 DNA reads TGTGCCAGCAGTTTAGGACAGGGACACTACAATGAGCAGTTCTTC.

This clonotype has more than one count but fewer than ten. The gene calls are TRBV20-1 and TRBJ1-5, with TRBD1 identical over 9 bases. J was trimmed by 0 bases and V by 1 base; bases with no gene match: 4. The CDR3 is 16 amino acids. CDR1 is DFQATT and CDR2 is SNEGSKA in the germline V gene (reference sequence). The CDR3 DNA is TGCAGTGCTAGAGGGGGACAGGGACTTAGCAATCAGCCCCAGCATTTT. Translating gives CSARGGQGLSNQPQHF.

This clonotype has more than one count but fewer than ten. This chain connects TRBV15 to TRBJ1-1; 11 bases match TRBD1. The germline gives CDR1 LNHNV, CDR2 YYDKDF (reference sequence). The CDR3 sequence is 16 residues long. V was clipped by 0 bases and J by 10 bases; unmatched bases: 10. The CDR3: CATSREGGQGASVAFF. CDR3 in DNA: TGTGCCACCAGCAGAGAAGGTGGACAGGGGGCCTCGGTAGCTTTCTTT.

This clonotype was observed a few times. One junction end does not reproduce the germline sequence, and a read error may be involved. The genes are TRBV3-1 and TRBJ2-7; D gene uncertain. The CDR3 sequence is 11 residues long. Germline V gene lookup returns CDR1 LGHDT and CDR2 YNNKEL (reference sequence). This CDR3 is CASSKVYGQYF. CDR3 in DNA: TGTGCCAGCAGCAAAGTCTACGGGCAGTACTTC.